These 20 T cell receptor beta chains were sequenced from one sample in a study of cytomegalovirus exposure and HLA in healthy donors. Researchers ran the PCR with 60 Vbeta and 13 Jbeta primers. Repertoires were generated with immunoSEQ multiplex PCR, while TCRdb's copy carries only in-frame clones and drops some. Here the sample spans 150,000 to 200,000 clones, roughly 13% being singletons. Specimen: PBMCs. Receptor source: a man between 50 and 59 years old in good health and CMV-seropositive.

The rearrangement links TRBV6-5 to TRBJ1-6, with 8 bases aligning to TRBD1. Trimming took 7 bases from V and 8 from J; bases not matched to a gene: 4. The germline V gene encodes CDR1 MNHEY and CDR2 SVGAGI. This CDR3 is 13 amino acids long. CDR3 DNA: TGTGCCAGCACCCAGGGGGCTGATTCACCCCTCCACTTT. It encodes CASTQGADSPLHF.

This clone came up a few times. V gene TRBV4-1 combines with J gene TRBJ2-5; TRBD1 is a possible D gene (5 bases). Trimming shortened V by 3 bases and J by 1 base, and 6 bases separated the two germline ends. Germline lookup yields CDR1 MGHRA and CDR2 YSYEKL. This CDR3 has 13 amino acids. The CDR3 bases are TGCGCCAGCAGCCAGCAGGGCCAAGAGACCCAGTACTTC. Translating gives CASSQQGQETQYF.

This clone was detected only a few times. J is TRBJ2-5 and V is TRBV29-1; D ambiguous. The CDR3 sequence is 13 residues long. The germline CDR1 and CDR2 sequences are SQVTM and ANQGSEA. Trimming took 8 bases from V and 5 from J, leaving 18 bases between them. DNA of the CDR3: TGCAGCATCCGGTGGGCCCTCAGGGAGACCCAGTACTTC. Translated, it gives CSIRWALRETQYF.

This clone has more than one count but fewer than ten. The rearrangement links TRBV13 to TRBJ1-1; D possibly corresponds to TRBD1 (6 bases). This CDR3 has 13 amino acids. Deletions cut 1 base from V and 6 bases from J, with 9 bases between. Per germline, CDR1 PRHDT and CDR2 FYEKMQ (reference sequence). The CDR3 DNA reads TGTGCCAGCAGCTTAGACAGGGACGCTGAAGCTTTCTTT. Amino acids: CASSLDRDAEAFF.

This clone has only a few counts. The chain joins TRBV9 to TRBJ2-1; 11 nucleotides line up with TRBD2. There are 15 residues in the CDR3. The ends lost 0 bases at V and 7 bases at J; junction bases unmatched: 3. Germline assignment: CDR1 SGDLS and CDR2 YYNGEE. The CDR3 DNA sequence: TGTGCCAGCAGCGTAGGCCTAGCGGGGGGTAATGAGCAGTTCTTC. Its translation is CASSVGLAGGNEQFF.

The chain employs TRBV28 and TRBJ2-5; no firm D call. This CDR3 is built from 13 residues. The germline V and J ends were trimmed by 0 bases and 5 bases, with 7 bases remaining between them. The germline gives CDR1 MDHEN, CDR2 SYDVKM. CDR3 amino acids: CASSLWRRETQYF. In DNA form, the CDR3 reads TGTGCCAGCAGTTTATGGCGCAGGGAGACCCAGTACTTC.

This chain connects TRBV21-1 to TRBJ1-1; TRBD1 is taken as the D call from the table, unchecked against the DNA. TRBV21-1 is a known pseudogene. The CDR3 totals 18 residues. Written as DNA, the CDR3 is TGTGCCAGCACCCGAAGGGGACAGGTGTTTATCGGTTGCACTGAAGCTTTCTTT. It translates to CASTRRGQVFIGCTEAFF.

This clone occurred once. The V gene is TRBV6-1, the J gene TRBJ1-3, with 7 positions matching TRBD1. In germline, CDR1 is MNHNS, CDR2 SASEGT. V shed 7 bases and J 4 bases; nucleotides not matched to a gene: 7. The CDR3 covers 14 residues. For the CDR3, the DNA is TGTGCCAGCACCAAAGGGGGCGTAGGAAACACCATATATTTT. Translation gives CASTKGGVGNTIYF.

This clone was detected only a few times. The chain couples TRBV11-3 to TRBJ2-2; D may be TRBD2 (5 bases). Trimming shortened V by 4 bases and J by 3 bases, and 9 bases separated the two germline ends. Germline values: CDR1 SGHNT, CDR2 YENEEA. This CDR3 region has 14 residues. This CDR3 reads CASSYGIYTGELFF. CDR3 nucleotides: TGTGCCAGCAGCTACGGGATTTACACCGGGGAGCTGTTTTTT.

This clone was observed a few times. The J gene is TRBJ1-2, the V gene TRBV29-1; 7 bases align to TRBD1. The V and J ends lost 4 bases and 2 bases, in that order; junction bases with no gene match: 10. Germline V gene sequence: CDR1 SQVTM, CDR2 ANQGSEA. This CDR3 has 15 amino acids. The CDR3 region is CSVVSWDSGNYGYTF. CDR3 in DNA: TGCAGCGTTGTGAGTTGGGACAGCGGAAACTATGGCTACACCTTC.

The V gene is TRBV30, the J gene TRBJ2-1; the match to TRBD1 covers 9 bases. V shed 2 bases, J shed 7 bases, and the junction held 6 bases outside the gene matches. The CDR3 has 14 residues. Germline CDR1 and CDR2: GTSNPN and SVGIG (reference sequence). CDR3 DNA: TGTGCCTGGAGTAGGGGGACAGGGTTGAATGAGCAGTTCTTC. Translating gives CAWSRGTGLNEQFF.

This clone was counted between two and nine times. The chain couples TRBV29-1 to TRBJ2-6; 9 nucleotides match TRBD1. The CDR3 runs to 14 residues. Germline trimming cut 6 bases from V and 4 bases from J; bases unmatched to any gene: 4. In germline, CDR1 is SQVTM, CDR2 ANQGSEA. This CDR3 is CSVRTGDGANVLTF. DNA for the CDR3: TGCAGCGTCAGGACAGGGGACGGGGCCAACGTCCTGACTTTC.

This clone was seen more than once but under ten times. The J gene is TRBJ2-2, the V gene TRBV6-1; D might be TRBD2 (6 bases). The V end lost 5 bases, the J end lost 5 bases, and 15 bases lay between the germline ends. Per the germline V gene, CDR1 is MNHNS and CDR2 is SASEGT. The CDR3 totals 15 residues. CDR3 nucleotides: TGTGCCAGCAGTCTTGATTCCGGGACTACCGGGGAGCTGTTTTTT. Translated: CASSLDSGTTGELFF.

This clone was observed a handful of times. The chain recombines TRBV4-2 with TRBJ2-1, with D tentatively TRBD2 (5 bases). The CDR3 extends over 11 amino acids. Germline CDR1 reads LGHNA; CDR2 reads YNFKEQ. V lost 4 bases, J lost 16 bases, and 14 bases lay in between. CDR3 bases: TGTGCCAGCAGCCTCAACGGGCGGGCCTTCTTC. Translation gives CASSLNGRAFF.

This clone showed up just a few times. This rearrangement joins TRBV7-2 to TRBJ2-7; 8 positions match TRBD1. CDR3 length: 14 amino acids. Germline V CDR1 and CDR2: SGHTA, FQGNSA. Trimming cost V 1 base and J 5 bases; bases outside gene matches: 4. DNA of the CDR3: TGTGCCAGCAGCTTAGGGACAGGGCTCCACGAGCAGTACTTC. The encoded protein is CASSLGTGLHEQYF.

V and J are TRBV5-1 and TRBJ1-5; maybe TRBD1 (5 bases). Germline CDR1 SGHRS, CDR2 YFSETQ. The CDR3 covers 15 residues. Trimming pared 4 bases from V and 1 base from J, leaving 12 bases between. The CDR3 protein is CASSDDGQSNQPQHF. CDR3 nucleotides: TGCGCCAGCAGCGATGACGGACAAAGCAATCAGCCCCAGCATTTT.

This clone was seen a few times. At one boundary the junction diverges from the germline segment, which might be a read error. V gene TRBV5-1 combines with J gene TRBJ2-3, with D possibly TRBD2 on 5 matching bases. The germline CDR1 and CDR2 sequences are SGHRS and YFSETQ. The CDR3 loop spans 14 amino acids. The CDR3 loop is CASSLVGDHDTRYF. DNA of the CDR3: TGCGCCAGCAGCTTGGTCGGGGATCACGATACGCGGTATTTT.

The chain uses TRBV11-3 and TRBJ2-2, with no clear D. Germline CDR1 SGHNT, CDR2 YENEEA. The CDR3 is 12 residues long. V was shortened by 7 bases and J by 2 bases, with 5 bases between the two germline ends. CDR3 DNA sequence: TGTGCCAGCACCCATAACACCGGGGAGCTGTTTTTT. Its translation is CASTHNTGELFF.

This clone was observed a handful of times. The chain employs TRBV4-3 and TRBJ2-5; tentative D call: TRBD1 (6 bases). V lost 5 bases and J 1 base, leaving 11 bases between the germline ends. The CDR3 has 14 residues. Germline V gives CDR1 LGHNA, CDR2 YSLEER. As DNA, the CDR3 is TGCGCCAGCAGCAGAGACAGGAGCCAAGAGACCCAGTACTTC. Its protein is CASSRDRSQETQYF.

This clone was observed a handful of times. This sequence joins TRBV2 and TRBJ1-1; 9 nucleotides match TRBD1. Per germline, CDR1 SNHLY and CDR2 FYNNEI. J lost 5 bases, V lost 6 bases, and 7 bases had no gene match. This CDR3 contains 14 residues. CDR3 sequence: CASRGQGRQTEAFF. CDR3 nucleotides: TGTGCCAGCAGGGGACAGGGAAGGCAAACTGAAGCTTTCTTT. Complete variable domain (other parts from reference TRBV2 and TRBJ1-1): EPEVTQTPSHQVTQMGQEVILRCVPISNHLYFYWYRQILGQKVEFLVSFYNNEISEKSEIFDDQFSVERPDGSNFTLKIRSTKLEDSAMYFCASRGQGRQTEAFFGQGTRLTVV.